A single sample is the source of the 18 T cell receptor beta chains below, sequenced in a study of CD8 T cells in Susac syndrome. The RNA, about 0.5 to 1 ug, was put through reverse transcription using random hexamers. MiXCR was run by TCRdb on the immunoSEQ multiplex PCR reads, yielding one entry per CDR3 protein. The table has 190,000 or so distinct CDR3 sequences, approximately 95% seen once; the top ten hold around 0.076%. Sequencing input: CD4+ T cells from PBMCs. The receptors derive from a human donor with multiple sclerosis.

The V gene is TRBV15, the J gene TRBJ2-6; D may be TRBD1 or TRBD2 (5 bases each). Germline loops: CDR1 LNHNV, CDR2 YYDKDF (reference sequence). The CDR3 loop spans 17 amino acids. The ends were cut back, 5 bases at V and 1 base at J, with 15 bases in the middle. CDR3 amino acids: CATSLGTARSGANVLTF. The CDR3 coding sequence is TGTGCCACCAGCCTCGGGACGGCCCGATCTGGGGCCAACGTCCTGACTTTC.

This chain uses TRBV3-1 with TRBJ2-2, with TRBD2 as a possible D gene (5 bases). The germline V gene encodes CDR1 LGHDT and CDR2 YNNKEL (reference sequence). This CDR3 region has 14 residues. Trimming left V 2 bases short and J 3 bases short, with 7 bases between. As DNA, the CDR3 is TGTGCCAGCAGCCAATGGGAGCACACCGGGGAGCTGTTTTTT. Its protein product is CASSQWEHTGELFF.

This chain uses TRBV27 with TRBJ2-7, with D uncertain. Trimming cost V 0 bases and J 12 bases, with 18 bases left between them. The V gene's germline CDR1 is MNHEY and CDR2 SMNVEV (reference sequence). CDR3 length: 14 amino acids. In DNA, the CDR3 is TGTGCCAGCAGTTTATCATCGCAGAACTCCCCCTTGTACGTC. Translated, it gives CASSLSSQNSPLYV.

This chain joins TRBV30 and TRBJ1-1; D unclear. Germline CDR1 reads GTSNPN; CDR2 reads SVGIG (reference sequence). The length of the CDR3 is 12 residues. V was shortened by 2 bases and J by 1 base, with 5 bases between the two germline ends. This CDR3 is CAWSFENTEAFF. The CDR3 DNA reads TGTGCCTGGAGTTTCGAGAACACTGAAGCTTTCTTT.

The V gene is TRBV5-4, the J gene TRBJ1-6; TRBD1 might be the D (5 bases). CDR3 length: 15 residues. Germline values: CDR1 SGHNT, CDR2 YYREEE (reference sequence). Trimming stripped 4 bases from V and 10 bases from J, with 18 bases between. The DNA of the CDR3 is TGTGCCAGCAGCCCCGTGAGGGGAAGTCGGTCACCCCTCCACTTT. It specifies CASSPVRGSRSPLHF.

V is TRBV3-1 and J is TRBJ2-3; D is perhaps TRBD1 (6 bases). The CDR3 sequence is 15 residues long. Germline values: CDR1 LGHDT, CDR2 YNNKEL (reference sequence). V was trimmed by 0 bases and J by 3 bases, leaving 10 bases between them. In DNA form, the CDR3 reads TGTGCCAGCAGCCAAGATGAAGGGGGAACAGATACGCAGTATTTT. Protein sequence: CASSQDEGGTDTQYF.

The rearrangement uses TRBV30 and TRBJ2-7, with 7 bases identical to TRBD2. Germline CDR1 is GTSNPN and CDR2 is SVGIG (reference sequence). The CDR3 covers 18 residues. J gave up 5 bases and V 0 bases, and 19 bases lay outside the gene matches. This CDR3 is CAWSVFSSGLEFTHEQYF. The CDR3 DNA reads TGTGCCTGGAGTGTTTTTTCATCAGGACTAGAGTTTACACACGAGCAGTACTTC.

This clonotype has a single count. The chain employs TRBV29-1 and TRBJ1-2, with TRBD1 as a possible D gene (5 bases). Germline V lookup: CDR1 SQVTM, CDR2 ANQGSEA. V lost 7 bases and J lost 4, with 34 bases in between. The length of the CDR3 is 19 residues. The CDR3: CSARGASLSMGTGVYGYTF. CDR3 nucleotide sequence: TGCAGCGCGCGTGGGGCATCCTTAAGTATGGGCACCGGGGTCTATGGCTACACCTTC.

The V gene is TRBV7-2, the J gene TRBJ2-3, with D possibly matching TRBD2 (7 bases). The CDR3 loop spans 16 amino acids. V was pared by 7 bases and J by 4 bases, with 21 bases between. Germline loops: CDR1 SGHTA, CDR2 FQGNSA. CDR3 nucleotides: TGTGCCAGCACCCCTATCGGCGGGGGCCCCCCAGATACGCAGTATTTT. Amino acids: CASTPIGGGPPDTQYF.

The chain uses TRBV2 and TRBJ2-1; no clear D gene. V was cut by 3 bases and J by 6 bases, with 12 bases left in between. In germline, CDR1 is SNHLY, CDR2 FYNNEI. The CDR3 loop spans 14 amino acids. The CDR3, as DNA: TGTGCCAGCAGTGACTCGGGTGCGTTCAATGAGCAGTTCTTC. This translates into CASSDSGAFNEQFF. Full variable domain (rest looked up from reference TRBV2 and TRBJ2-1): EPEVTQTPSHQVTQMGQEVILRCVPISNHLYFYWYRQILGQKVEFLVSFYNNEISEKSEIFDDQFSVERPDGSNFTLKIRSTKLEDSAMYFCASSDSGAFNEQFFGPGTRLTVL.

This chain links TRBV29-1 with TRBJ2-3, with 7 bases matching TRBD2. There are 13 residues in the CDR3. V dropped 3 bases and J dropped 4; count of bases not matched to a gene: 4. Per germline, CDR1 SQVTM and CDR2 ANQGSEA. The CDR3 loop reads CSVDWGGADTQYF. The CDR3 DNA is TGCAGCGTTGATTGGGGAGGGGCAGATACGCAGTATTTT.

The chain is built from TRBV3-1 and TRBJ1-1; D uncertain. This CDR3 comprises 14 residues. Trimming shortened V by 4 bases and J by 4 bases, and 13 bases separated the two germline ends. In germline, CDR1 is LGHDT, CDR2 YNNKEL (reference sequence). The DNA for the CDR3 is TGTGCCAGCAGCCCTCTTAGGAGGGCCACTGAAGCTTTCTTT. Translation gives CASSPLRRATEAFF. The whole variable domain, filled in from reference TRBV3-1 and TRBJ1-1, reads DTAVSQTPKYLVTQMGNDKSIKCEQNLGHDTMYWYKQDSKKFLKIMFSYNNKELIINETVPNRFSPKSPDKAHLNLHINSLELGDSAVYFCASSPLRRATEAFFGQGTRLTVV.

The chain employs TRBV3-1 and TRBJ2-5, with TRBD2 matching over 7 bases. Germline V gene data show CDR1 as LGHDT and CDR2 as YNNKEL (reference sequence). The CDR3 has 16 residues. Trimming cost V 0 bases and J 9 bases; bases outside gene matches: 13. The CDR3 sequence is CASSQDLAAAGLAQYF. In nucleotides, the CDR3 is TGTGCCAGCAGCCAAGATCTAGCGGCGGCTGGGTTGGCCCAGTACTTC.

This rearrangement joins TRBV27 to TRBJ2-3, with D perhaps matching TRBD2 (6 bases). Germline V gives CDR1 MNHEY, CDR2 SMNVEV (reference sequence). V was trimmed by 5 bases and J by 3 bases, leaving 6 bases between them. This CDR3 is 12 amino acids long. The CDR3 protein is CASSGGTDTQYF. For the CDR3, the DNA is TGTGCCAGCAGTGGGGGGACAGATACGCAGTATTTT.

This clonotype has a single count. V and J are TRBV4-2 and TRBJ2-5, with TRBD2 identical over 9 bases. V lost 1 base and J lost 1; bases outside the gene matches: 4. Germline values: CDR1 LGHNA, CDR2 YNFKEQ. The CDR3 contains 16 residues. The CDR3 region is CASSQGRAGGQETQYF. The CDR3 bases are TGTGCCAGCAGCCAAGGGCGAGCGGGGGGCCAAGAGACCCAGTACTTC.

The chain employs TRBV20-1 and TRBJ2-5, with D possibly matching TRBD2 (5 bases). The CDR3 has 15 residues. Trimming removed 6 bases from V and 3 bases from J, with 20 bases in between. Germline V gives CDR1 DFQATT, CDR2 SNEGSKA (reference sequence). For the CDR3, the DNA is TGCAGTGCCTCGGCCAGCGGAACTGGTGAAGAGACCCAGTACTTC. This gives the protein CSASASGTGEETQYF.

V is TRBV9 and J is TRBJ1-3, with D uncertain. The V end lost 0 bases, the J end lost 8 bases, and 9 bases lay between the germline ends. The CDR3 runs 13 residues. Germline lookup yields CDR1 SGDLS and CDR2 YYNGEE. The CDR3 sequence is CASSVAPSDTIYF. The CDR3 DNA follows: TGTGCCAGCAGCGTAGCTCCATCAGACACCATATATTTT. Full variable domain (rest looked up from reference TRBV9 and TRBJ1-3): DSGVTQTPKHLITATGQRVTLRCSPRSGDLSVYWYQQSLDQGLQFLIQYYNGEERAKGNILERFSAQQFPDLHSELNLSSLELGDSALYFCASSVAPSDTIYFGEGSWLTVV.

The chain joins TRBV7-6 to TRBJ2-1, with 9 bases that match TRBD2. The CDR3 length is 13 residues. The germline V gene has CDR1 SGHVS and CDR2 FNYEAQ. Unmatched junction bases numbered 3, after V lost 3 bases and J lost 9 bases. Written as DNA, the CDR3 is TGTGCCAGCAGCTTGGGACTAGCCATTGAGCAGTTCTTC. It translates to CASSLGLAIEQFF.